These T cell receptor beta chains were read from a single sample in a study of CD8 T cells in Susac syndrome. TCRdb recomputed calls from the immunoSEQ multiplex PCR reads with MiXCR, one row per CDR3 protein. Of 400,000 or so distinct CDR3 sequences listed, roughly 85% are singletons. The sample was CD8+ T cells from PBMCs. The receptor set was obtained from a human donor with multiple sclerosis. Each CDR3 is given with its conserved first and last residue. The D gene is left open where the match is weak. Some rows have no size entry. The others give once, few or many, or a class for an expanded clone.

>NA|NA|TRBJ1-2|TRBV7-9
CASSLEGEGRGYGYTF
TGTGCCAGCAGCTTAGAAGGGGAGGGCAGGGGATATGGCTACACCTTC
>NA|NA|TRBJ1-2|TRBV11-2
CASSLDHFQGPYGYTF
TGTGCCAGCAGCTTAGATCATTTTCAGGGTCCCTATGGCTACACCTTC
>NA|NA|TRBJ2-1|TRBV27
CASRRQEEDEQFF
TGTGCCAGCAGGCGTCAGGAGGAGGATGAGCAGTTCTTC
>NA|NA|TRBJ2-3|TRBV6-4
CASSESTFSTDTQYF
TGTGCCAGCAGTGAATCGACCTTTAGCACAGATACGCAGTATTTT
>NA|NA|TRBJ2-2|TRBV5-6
CASSLDGSGELFF
TGTGCCAGCAGCTTGGATGGGTCCGGGGAGCTGTTTTTT
>NA|NA|TRBJ1-4|TRBV6-1
CASSDLRTTNEKLFF
TGTGCCAGCAGTGACCTGAGGACTACTAATGAAAAACTGTTTTTT
>TRBD1|NA|TRBJ2-2|TRBV6-5
CASSYSGPRGPEGNTGELFF
TGTGCCAGCAGTTACTCCGGCCCCAGGGGGCCGGAGGGGAACACCGGGGAGCTGTTTTTT
>NA|NA|TRBJ2-7|TRBV4-1
CASSQVSGGSSYEQYF
TGCGCCAGCAGCCAAGTCAGTGGGGGTTCCTCCTACGAGCAGTACTTC
>TRBD1|NA|TRBJ1-1|TRBV7-9
CASSPLTGANTEAFF
TGTGCCAGCAGCCCATTGACAGGGGCGAACACTGAAGCTTTCTTT
>TRBD2|NA|TRBJ2-7|TRBV28
CASSLQTGTSGSDEQYF
TGTGCCAGCAGTTTGCAAACCGGGACTAGCGGGAGTGATGAGCAGTACTTC
>NA|NA|TRBJ1-2|TRBV14
CASRSYELSGYTF
TGTGCCAGCAGGAGCTATGAGTTAAGCGGCTACACCTTC
>NA|NA|TRBJ1-5|TRBV4-1
CASSPRNNQPQHF
TGCGCCAGCAGCCCCAGAAACAATCAGCCCCAGCATTTT
>NA|NA|TRBJ1-2|TRBV20-1
CSARGDSELNYGYTF
TGCAGTGCTAGAGGAGACAGCGAGCTGAACTATGGCTACACCTTC
>TRBD1|NA|TRBJ1-1|TRBV2
CASSGDRRNPMNTEAFF
TGTGCCAGCAGTGGGGACAGGCGGAATCCAATGAACACTGAAGCTTTCTTT
>NA|few|TRBJ1-1|TRBV19
CASSPRSNTEAFF
TGTGCCAGTAGCCCTCGTTCGAACACTGAAGCTTTCTTT
>NA|NA|TRBJ1-6|TRBV5-5
CASSLSRVAKGNSPLHF
TGTGCCAGCAGCTTGTCTCGCGTGGCCAAAGGGAATTCACCCCTCCACTTT
>NA|NA|TRBJ2-7|TRBV27
CASSLNGEGIEQYF
TGTGCCAGCAGTTTAAACGGAGAAGGCATCGAGCAGTACTTC
>NA|NA|TRBJ2-1|TRBV12-3/TRBV12-4
CASSLRVGLRETQFF
TGTGCCAGCAGTTTAAGGGTCGGCCTGCGAGAGACGCAGTTCTTC
>NA|NA|TRBJ1-3|TRBV29-1
CSAEDHSTETISGNTIYF
TGCAGCGCTGAAGATCATTCGACCGAAACCATCTCTGGAAACACCATATATTTT
>TRBD1|NA|TRBJ1-2|TRBV29-1
CSVEVRGNGYTF
TGCAGCGTTGAAGTCAGGGGGAATGGCTACACCTTC
>TRBD1|NA|TRBJ1-1|TRBV6-5
CASSYAGTGNTEAFF
TGTGCCAGCAGTTACGCCGGGACAGGGAACACTGAAGCTTTCTTT
>TRBD1|NA|TRBJ1-4|TRBV5-1
CASSLGEGASNEKLFF
TGCGCCAGCAGCCTCGGGGAGGGGGCTTCTAATGAAAAACTGTTTTTT
>TRBD2|NA|TRBJ2-7|TRBV7-9
CASSGSGDSYEQYF
TGTGCCAGCAGCGGCAGCGGGGACTCCTACGAGCAGTACTTC
>NA|NA|TRBJ2-1|TRBV12-3/TRBV12-4
CASSLGVSSYNEQFF
TGTGCCAGCAGTTTAGGGGTTTCCTCCTACAATGAGCAGTTCTTC
>NA|NA|TRBJ2-7|TRBV12-3/TRBV12-4
CASSPRPSLEDYEQYF
TGTGCCAGCAGCCCCCGACCTAGTTTAGAAGACTACGAGCAGTACTTC
>TRBD1|NA|TRBJ2-2|TRBV29-1
CSAGAGGWYTGELFF
TGCAGCGCTGGGGCAGGGGGTTGGTACACCGGGGAGCTGTTTTTT
>TRBD2|NA|TRBJ2-7|TRBV2
CATSLAFYEQYF
TGTGCCACGTCACTAGCGTTCTACGAGCAGTACTTC
>TRBD2|NA|TRBJ2-2|TRBV20-1
CSARENGGADTGELFF
TGCAGTGCTAGAGAAAACGGGGGGGCTGACACCGGGGAGCTGTTTTTT
>NA|NA|TRBJ2-7|TRBV12-3/TRBV12-4
CASSYGVHEQYF
TGTGCCAGCAGTTACGGGGTCCACGAGCAGTACTTC
>NA|once|TRBJ2-1|TRBV7-8
CASSLVSDEQFF
TGTGCCAGCAGCTTAGTTTCGGATGAGCAGTTCTTC
>NA|NA|TRBJ2-7|TRBV30
CAWTPSMGEQYF
TGTGCCTGGACCCCTTCGATGGGCGAGCAGTACTTC
>NA|NA|TRBJ2-7|TRBV28
CAAVSPGYEQYF
TGTGCCGCTGTCTCGCCAGGGTACGAGCAGTACTTC
>NA|NA|TRBJ2-1|TRBV4-1
CASSQERRESWNEQFF
TGCGCCAGCAGCCAAGAGCGCAGGGAGTCATGGAATGAGCAGTTCTTC
>NA|NA|TRBJ1-3|TRBV7-9
CASSSEQGFGNTIYF
TGTGCCAGCAGCTCAGAACAAGGGTTTGGAAACACCATATATTTT
>TRBD1|NA|TRBJ2-1|TRBV5-1
CASSITGDLFHEQFF
TGCGCCAGCAGCATTACAGGGGACCTCTTCCATGAGCAGTTCTTC
>NA|once|TRBJ1-2|TRBV15
CATFGWGKENYGYTF
TGTGCCACCTTTGGTTGGGGGAAAGAAAACTATGGCTACACCTTC
>NA|NA|TRBJ2-3|TRBV30
CAWSVLITAGRVDTQYF
TGTGCCTGGAGTGTACTGATTACGGCGGGAAGGGTCGATACGCAGTATTTT
>TRBD2|NA|TRBJ2-1|TRBV6-1
CASSTSGRANEQFF
TGTGCCAGCAGTACTAGCGGGAGGGCCAATGAGCAGTTCTTC
>NA|NA|TRBJ1-1|TRBV6-5
CASSSRTEEAFF
TGTGCCAGCAGTTCCAGGACAGAAGAAGCTTTCTTT
>NA|NA|TRBJ2-7|TRBV19
CASRRDGQFPYEQYF
TGTGCCAGTCGGCGGGACGGACAATTTCCTTACGAGCAGTACTTC
>NA|NA|TRBJ2-7|TRBV3-1
CASSPNPWGVYEQYF
TGTGCCAGCAGCCCGAACCCCTGGGGGGTGTACGAGCAGTACTTC
>NA|NA|TRBJ2-7|TRBV12-3/TRBV12-4
CASSTGTATYEQYF
TGTGCCAGCAGTACCGGGACGGCGACCTACGAGCAGTACTTC
>NA|NA|TRBJ2-3|TRBV5-1
CASSLAGRDEVDTQYF
TGCGCCAGCAGCTTGGCGGGCAGGGATGAGGTAGATACGCAGTATTTT
>NA|NA|TRBJ2-1|TRBV15
CATSRDFFKENNEQFF
TGTGCCACCAGCAGAGATTTTTTCAAGGAGAACAATGAGCAGTTCTTC
>NA|many|TRBJ1-5|TRBV7-9
CASSLGNQPQHF
TGTGCCAGCAGCTTAGGCAATCAGCCCCAGCATTTT
>TRBD1|NA|TRBJ1-1|TRBV9
CASSGRQGLNTEAFF
TGTGCCAGCAGCGGACGACAGGGGCTGAACACTGAAGCTTTCTTT
>NA|few|TRBJ2-7|TRBV12-3/TRBV12-4
CASSPPENYEQYF
TGTGCCAGCAGTCCCCCCGAAAACTACGAGCAGTACTTC
>NA|NA|TRBJ2-7|TRBV13
CASSRTIGTSLYEQYF
TGTGCCAGCAGCCGGACGATTGGGACTTCTCTCTACGAGCAGTACTTC
>NA|NA|TRBJ1-1|TRBV6-5
CASSYYMTGTEAFF
TGTGCCAGCAGTTATTATATGACGGGCACTGAAGCTTTCTTT
>NA|NA|TRBJ1-2|TRBV25-1
CASSEYFWAPGTIYGYTF
TGTGCCAGCAGTGAATATTTTTGGGCCCCTGGGACTATCTATGGCTACACCTTC
>NA|NA|TRBJ1-4|TRBV6-5
CASSLQGEKLFF
TGTGCCAGCAGTTTACAGGGCGAAAAACTGTTTTTT